One sample yielded the 10 T cell receptor beta chains listed below, sequenced in a study of identical twins. Each CDR3 protein is one row after TCRdb ran MiXCR on the 5' RACE reads. This sample has roughly 250,000 distinct CDR3 sequences; about 7.3% occur once, and the top ten carry roughly 3.6%. The same sample was also used in a study of yellow fever vaccine responses in identical twins.

Source material: memory (CD45RO+) T cells sorted from blood. Source of these receptors: a woman between 18 and 29 years old in good health.

This clonotype was seen more than once but under ten times. This chain joins TRBV7-8 and TRBJ2-7, with D hard to call. This CDR3 comprises 15 residues. Germline lookup yields CDR1 SGHVS and CDR2 FQNEAQ. The germline V and J ends were trimmed by 4 bases and 0 bases, with 13 bases remaining between them. CDR3 coding DNA: TGTGCCAGCAGCTATGATCGGTGGAACTCCTACGAGCAGTACGTC. It yields the protein CASSYDRWNSYEQYV.

This clonotype was seen a handful of times. The rearrangement joins TRBV15 to TRBJ2-7, with D possibly matching TRBD2 (5 bases). This CDR3 comprises 12 residues. The germline V gene encodes CDR1 LNHNV and CDR2 YYDKDF (reference sequence). Trimming cost V 8 bases and J 3 bases, with 11 bases left between them. CDR3 in amino acids: CATARSGYEQYF. The CDR3 region has the DNA TGTGCCACCGCCCGCAGCGGCTACGAGCAGTACTTC.

The sample holds a few counts of this clonotype. The J gene is TRBJ2-3, the V gene TRBV6-2 or TRBV6-3; perhaps TRBD2 as D (5 bases). The V end lost 5 bases, the J end lost 0 bases, and 9 bases lay between the germline ends. From germline, CDR1 is MNHEY and CDR2 SVGEGT. This CDR3 is built from 14 residues. The chain's CDR3 is CASSGSGSTDTQYF. CDR3 DNA: TGTGCCAGCAGTGGGAGCGGTAGCACAGATACGCAGTATTTT.

The table lists this clonotype with a few counts. The chain joins TRBV7-8 to TRBJ2-1; 15 nucleotides line up with TRBD2. The V segment lost 5 bases and the J segment 7 bases; nucleotides outside the gene matches: 6. The CDR3 is 16 residues long. Per the germline V gene, CDR1 is SGHVS and CDR2 is FQNEAQ. Here the CDR3 DNA reads TGTGCCAGCAGCCTGGGACTAGCGGGAGGCTCAAATGAGCAGTTCTTC. Translating gives CASSLGLAGGSNEQFF.

This clonotype was seen repeatedly, ten times or more. The chain recombines TRBV7-2 with TRBJ2-2; D is tentatively TRBD1 or TRBD2 (6 bases each). Trimming shortened V by 5 bases and J by 9 bases, and 22 bases separated the two germline ends. Per germline, CDR1 SGHTA and CDR2 FQGNSA. This CDR3 spans 16 amino acids. The DNA of the CDR3 is TGTGCCAGCAGCCTTGGGGGGCAGACAATAAGGCGGGAGCTGTTTTTT. Protein product: CASSLGGQTIRRELFF.

This clonotype occurred many times. The chain recombines TRBV2 with TRBJ2-5; tentative D call: TRBD1 (6 bases). V was clipped by 3 bases and J by 4 bases, with 18 bases between them. CDR1 SNHLY and CDR2 FYNNEI come from the germline V gene. The CDR3 sequence is 16 residues long. The CDR3 bases are TGTGCCAGCAGTGAGGGTACAGGGACATTGGCAGAGACCCAGTACTTC. Encoded protein: CASSEGTGTLAETQYF.

This clonotype was detected only a few times. The V gene is TRBV3-1, the J gene TRBJ2-1; 12 bases are shared with TRBD2. This CDR3 contains 16 residues. The germline V gene has CDR1 LGHDT and CDR2 YNNKEL (reference sequence). J gave up 6 bases and V 4 bases, and 7 bases lay outside the gene matches. Here the CDR3 DNA reads TGTGCCAGCAGCCCTGTCACTAGCGGGAGGTTCAATGAGCAGTTCTTC. It yields the protein CASSPVTSGRFNEQFF.

This clonotype has a handful of counts. This chain links TRBV20-1 with TRBJ1-2; TRBD1 might be the D (5 bases). CDR1 and CDR2 from the germline V gene are DFQATT and SNEGSKA (reference sequence). V shed 4 bases and J shed 6 bases, with 9 bases lying between them. CDR3 length: 11 amino acids. CDR3 nucleotide sequence: TGCAGTGCTATCGGGGCGAATGGCTACACCTTC. It codes for CSAIGANGYTF.

In this sample, this clonotype turned up a few times. V is TRBV11-2 and J is TRBJ2-5; TRBD2 matches at 14 bases. V dropped 1 base and J dropped 1; count of bases not matched to a gene: 8. The germline CDR1 and CDR2 sequences are SGHAT and FQNNGV. This CDR3 is 19 amino acids long. CDR3 sequence (DNA): TGTGCCAGCAGCTTAGTGACCGGACTAGCGGGAGGTGTCCAAGAGACCCAGTACTTC. It translates to CASSLVTGLAGGVQETQYF.

The J gene is TRBJ2-1, the V gene TRBV28; the match to TRBD2 covers 10 bases. The V gene's germline CDR1 is MDHEN and CDR2 SYDVKM. V lost 5 bases and J lost 8; bases outside the gene matches: 12. The CDR3 runs 16 residues. The CDR3 spells CASSPPPSGRADEQFF. The CDR3 nucleotides read TGTGCCAGCAGTCCCCCCCCTAGCGGGAGAGCGGATGAGCAGTTCTTC.